This entry is about one T cell receptor beta chain. This entry belongs to a study of cytomegalovirus exposure and HLA in healthy donors. Trimming cost V 4 bases and J 1 base; bases outside gene matches: 6. Per germline, CDR1 SGHRS and CDR2 YFSETQ. The CDR3 runs 15 residues. Researchers ran the PCR with 60 Vbeta and 13 Jbeta primers. Sequencing used immunoSEQ multiplex PCR; TCRdb keeps in-frame clones, though not all of them. The table lists more than 110,000 clones, 80% of them singletons, with around 1.2% in the top ten. This TCR was recovered from a male donor in good health and CMV-seropositive. The chain recombines TRBV5-1 with TRBJ2-5, with 8 bases identical to TRBD2. Material: PBMCs. CDR3 DNA: TGCGCCAGCAGCCAGGTAGCGGGGACCCAAGAGACCCAGTACTTC. Protein: CASSQVAGTQETQYF.